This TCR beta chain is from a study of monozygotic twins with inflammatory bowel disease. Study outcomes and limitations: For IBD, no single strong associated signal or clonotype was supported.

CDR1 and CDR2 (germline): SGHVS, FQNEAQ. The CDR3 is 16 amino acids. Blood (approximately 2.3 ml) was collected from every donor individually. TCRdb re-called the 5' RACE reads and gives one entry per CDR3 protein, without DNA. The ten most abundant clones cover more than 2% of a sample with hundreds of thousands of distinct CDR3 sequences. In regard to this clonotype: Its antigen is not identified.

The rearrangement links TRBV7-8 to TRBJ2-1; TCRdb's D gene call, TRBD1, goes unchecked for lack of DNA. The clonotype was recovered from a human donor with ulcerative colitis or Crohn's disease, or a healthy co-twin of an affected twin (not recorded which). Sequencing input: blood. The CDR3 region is CASSSAGTGGLNEQFF.